The entry below gives a single TCR beta chain sequence along with its context. This receptor's antigen is unknown. Within one base of it there is no much larger clone, and no base qualities were kept. The data originate from a study of shared T cell receptors in the human thymus (dated by TCRdb to 2020 to 2023). Background on the whole study: The study examined how the human thymus generates shared, self-reactive T-cell receptor alpha chains.

Libraries came from the immunoSEQ multiplex PCR assay. TCRdb holds this immuneACCESS table with in-frame rearrangements only. Some clones are missing; in checked studies, unresolved V genes explain under half, and the rest has no known cause. The sample profile shows about 660,000 clones; roughly 88% of them were found once. About 0.01% of the sample is held by the ten biggest clonotypes. The V and J ends are trimmed by 7 bases and 2 bases, leaving 13 bases between them. CDR1 MNHNS and CDR2 SASEGT were looked up in the germline V gene. The CDR3 has 14 amino acids, counting the end cysteine and phenylalanine. Solely the CDR3 DNA is kept, with 42 bases framed from the first base. The same sample was also studied in work on human thymus T cells. Looking at the second paper: Donors were immunologically healthy infants undergoing open corrective cardiac surgery for congenital heart defects in Finland. The thymus tissue came from surgical resects taken out during corrective cardiac surgery. Usage of V and J gene segments appeared to be biased in both the thymic and the peripheral blood repertoires. According to the related research, thymic TCR repertoires were highly overlapping among unrelated individuals. The study characterized TCR alpha and beta repertoires from about 8 infant thymus samples and a few related peripheral blood samples. The infant donors were about 7 to 244 days old, and the cohort included a handful of males and two females. Thymocytes were mechanically released from the tissue and were stored as pellets of roughly 10-32 million cells at -70 degrees C. A QIAsymphony instrument was used to extract genomic DNA from the frozen cell pellets. Using the immunoSEQ multiplex PCR assay, the TCRB and TCRAD loci were amplified from a standardized quantity of quality-controlled genomic DNA. Amplicons spanned the V(D)J region at a length sufficient to cover the CDR3 and identify V and J genes. Through the commercial immunoSEQ service, the amplicons were sequenced on an Illumina platform. Corrections for primer bias and sequencing errors followed previously described methods, while TCRAD and TCRB definitions were based on the IMGT database. Repertoires were analysed with immunoSEQ Analyzer 3.0 and VDJTools, covering basic statistics, V/J segment usage, diversity estimates, rarefaction and pairwise overlap. To estimate diversity, the Chao1, ChaoE, Efron-Thisted, Shannon and inverse Simpson indices were applied, and diversity was also estimated on datasets down-sampled to the smallest sample. Repertoire overlap was determined by strict matching of CDR3 nucleotide sequence, V gene and J gene, and Jaccard-based multidimensional scaling clustering was applied. On average, thymus samples yielded 650,000 to 1,000,000 unique TCRB clonotypes, whereas blood samples yielded about 80,000.

The chain employs TRBV6-1 and TRBJ2-3, with TRBD1 as a weak D call on 5 bases. The receptor was isolated from a boy under two years old with a congenital heart defect. Donor details come from another sample of the same person, matched by shared clones. Sequenced: thymocytes. The nucleotide sequence reads as follows: TGTGCCAGCACCGATGGACAACTCACAGATACGCAGTATTTT. This encodes CASTDGQLTDTQYF.